This entry lists 14 T cell receptor beta chains sequenced from one sample in a study of cytomegalovirus exposure and HLA in healthy donors. Assay used: immunoSEQ multiplex PCR; TCRdb lists only in-frame clones, some missing. The sample gives 260,000 or so clones, about 87% of which show up once; less than 3% is in the top ten. The sample taken for sequencing was PBMCs. The receptors here all came from a man between 18 and 29 years old in good health and CMV-seronegative.

This sequence joins TRBV28 and TRBJ2-2; 7 nucleotides align to TRBD2. This CDR3 has 14 residues. CDR1 is MDHEN, CDR2 SYDVKM, per germline. V lost 5 bases and J lost 4; bases outside the gene matches: 4. CDR3 sequence (DNA): TGTGCCAGCAGTCCCCCGGGGGGCACCGGGGAGCTGTTTTTT. It yields the protein CASSPPGGTGELFF.

This rearrangement joins TRBV7-9 to TRBJ1-1; the match to TRBD1 covers 10 bases. The CDR3 is 18 residues long. Germline V gives CDR1 SEHNR, CDR2 FQNEAQ (reference sequence). With 5 bases clipped from V and 3 bases from J, the junction kept 15 bases outside the gene matches. The CDR3 sequence is CASSPQPGQGFRDTEAFF. CDR3 coding DNA: TGTGCCAGCAGCCCTCAACCGGGACAGGGGTTTCGAGACACTGAAGCTTTCTTT.

The rearrangement uses TRBV9 and TRBJ2-7; 8 bases map to TRBD2. The CDR3 covers 16 residues. Germline values: CDR1 SGDLS, CDR2 YYNGEE. Unmatched junction bases numbered 13, after V lost 4 bases and J lost 4 bases. In DNA form, the CDR3 reads TGTGCCAGCAGCCTTGGGACTAGGGGTGACTATTACGAGCAGTACTTC. Amino acid sequence: CASSLGTRGDYYEQYF.

J is TRBJ1-2 and V is TRBV30, with TRBD1 identical over 9 bases. Trimming cost V 4 bases and J 12 bases; bases outside gene matches: 6. CDR3 length equals 11 residues. Germline CDR1 and CDR2: GTSNPN and SVGIG (reference sequence). Here the CDR3 reads CAWTTGGFDTF. CDR3 nucleotides: TGTGCCTGGACGACAGGGGGTTTCGACACCTTC.

CDR3 amino acids: CASSYGERSYEQYF. CDR3 DNA sequence: TGTGCCAGCAGTTACGGGGAGCGGTCCTACGAGCAGTACTTC. V and J are TRBV6-5 and TRBJ2-7; D is perhaps TRBD2 (5 bases). The ends were cut back, 2 bases at V and 1 base at J, with 9 bases in the middle. Germline CDR1 reads MNHEY; CDR2 reads SVGAGI. This CDR3 is 14 amino acids long.

This sequence joins TRBV25-1 and TRBJ2-7, with D possibly TRBD2 on 6 matching bases. The CDR3 sequence is 16 residues long. Per germline, CDR1 MGHDK and CDR2 SYGVNS. V was pared by 1 base and J by 1 base, with 14 bases between. CDR3 coding DNA: TGTGCCAGCAGTGAATCCACCTTAGGGACTTCCTACGAGCAGTACTTC. As protein: CASSESTLGTSYEQYF.

V and J are TRBV5-1 and TRBJ1-4; TRBD1 matches at 12 bases. The germline gives CDR1 SGHRS, CDR2 YFSETQ. This CDR3 region has 16 residues. The J segment lost 9 bases and the V segment lost 2 bases, leaving 8 bases of the junction unmatched. CDR3 sequence reads: CASSLNRDRGRQKLFF. CDR3 DNA sequence: TGCGCCAGCAGCTTAAACCGGGACAGGGGGCGCCAAAAACTGTTTTTT.

The rearrangement uses TRBV5-1 and TRBJ2-2, with 8 bases lining up with TRBD2. J gave up 3 bases and V 4 bases, and 5 bases lay outside the gene matches. CDR1 is SGHRS, CDR2 YFSETQ, per germline. The CDR3 is made up of 15 amino acids. CDR3 sequence: CASSPKAGDTGELFF. The CDR3 nucleotides read TGCGCCAGCAGCCCAAAAGCGGGAGACACCGGGGAGCTGTTTTTT.

The chain uses TRBV6-1 and TRBJ2-7, with D possibly being TRBD1 (6 bases). Trimming removed 8 bases from V and 5 bases from J, with 13 bases in between. Per germline, CDR1 MNHNS and CDR2 SASEGT. The CDR3 consists of 12 residues. CDR3 nucleotide sequence: TGTGCCAGCGTTATAGGGGGAGACGAGCAGTACTTC. Translation gives CASVIGGDEQYF.

The chain is built from TRBV28 and TRBJ2-1; D is unresolved. With 7 bases removed from V and 10 bases from J, the gap between germline ends came to 11 bases. This CDR3 contains 11 residues. Germline lookup yields CDR1 MDHEN and CDR2 SYDVKM. The CDR3: CASISAGEQFF. CDR3 coding DNA: TGTGCCAGCATATCAGCCGGGGAGCAGTTCTTC.

The chain uses TRBV6-4 and TRBJ2-1, with TRBD2 matching 13 bases. CDR1 and CDR2 (germline): MRHNA, SNTAGT. The CDR3 has 15 amino acids. Trimming removed 2 bases from V and 5 bases from J; junction bases left unmatched: 0. CDR3 bases: TGTGCCAGCAGTGACGGGACTAGCGGGAACAATGAGCAGTTCTTC. Amino acid sequence: CASSDGTSGNNEQFF.

This clone was detected a few times. CDR3 coding DNA: TGTGCCAGCAGGCGGGATGAGGAAGCTTTCTTT. Its translation is CASRRDEEAFF. The J gene is TRBJ1-1, the V gene TRBV11-2; the D is unclear. The CDR3 runs to 11 residues. Germline V lookup: CDR1 SGHAT, CDR2 FQNNGV. Trimming left V 6 bases short and J 8 bases short, with 10 bases between.

This chain joins TRBV6-6 and TRBJ2-3; maybe TRBD1 (5 bases). V was clipped by 6 bases and J by 1 base, with 14 bases between them. There are 15 residues in the CDR3. The germline V gene encodes CDR1 MNHNY and CDR2 SVGAGI (reference sequence). This chain's CDR3 is CASSRTLLGTDTQYF. In DNA, the CDR3 is TGTGCCAGCAGCCGGACACTCTTGGGCACAGATACGCAGTATTTT.

The chain couples TRBV5-1 to TRBJ2-1, with 9 bases aligning to TRBD2. CDR3 length: 15 amino acids. V lost 3 bases, J lost 4 bases, and 5 bases stayed unmatched. Per the germline V gene, CDR1 is SGHRS and CDR2 is YFSETQ. This CDR3 reads CASSYSGSWYNEQFF. The CDR3 DNA sequence: TGCGCCAGCAGCTATAGCGGGAGCTGGTACAATGAGCAGTTCTTC.